These T cell receptor beta chains were read from a single sample in a study of identical twins. TCRdb reprocessed the 5' RACE reads via MiXCR and lists one record per CDR3 protein. Here the sample spans hundreds of thousands of distinct CDR3 sequences, approximately 9% being singletons. The same specimen was also included in a second study, on yellow fever vaccine responses in identical twins.

Sequenced input: PBMCs. The receptors were sampled from a woman between 18 and 29 years old in good health. Both conserved end residues are part of each CDR3. Fields, in order: V gene, D gene, clone size, J gene, CDR3 DNA, CDR3 protein. D genes are given only for firm matches. Only some rows state a clone size, as once, few, many or a class for expanded clones.

>TRBV12-3/TRBV12-4|NA|many|TRBJ2-3
TGTGCCAGCAGCTTAGGGGGGGGGGCAGATACGCAGTATTTT
CASSLGGGADTQYF
>TRBV5-1|TRBD2|many|TRBJ2-1
TGCGCCAGCAGCTTGTCATCGGGGGGGACCTACAATGAGCAGTTCTTC
CASSLSSGGTYNEQFF
>TRBV5-1|NA|many|TRBJ2-3
TGCGCCAGCAGCTTGGGGGACCTTACAGATACGCAGTATTTT
CASSLGDLTDTQYF
>TRBV14|TRBD1|many|TRBJ2-2
TGTGCCAGCCAGCGGACAGGGGGCAACACCGGGGAGCTGTTTTTT
CASQRTGGNTGELFF
>TRBV2|TRBD2|NA|TRBJ2-3
TGTGCCAGCAGTGCCCTGCGGGAGAGAGATACGCAGTATTTT
CASSALRERDTQYF
>TRBV20-1|TRBD2|NA|TRBJ2-5
TGCAGTGCTAGCCGGAGCGGGAGGGACGAGACCCAGTACTTC
CSASRSGRDETQYF
>TRBV7-2|NA|few|TRBJ2-7
TGTGCCAGCAGCTTAGGACAGGCCCGCACCTACGAGCAGTACTTC
CASSLGQARTYEQYF
>TRBV10-3|NA|NA|TRBJ2-2
TGTGCCATCAGTGATCCGAGACCGGGGCTAGCGAGCACCGGGGAGCTGTTTTTT
CAISDPRPGLASTGELFF
>TRBV27|TRBD2|many|TRBJ2-1
TGTGCCAGCAGTTTCTGGCTAGCGGGATTCAATGAGCAGTTCTTC
CASSFWLAGFNEQFF
>TRBV5-5|NA|few|TRBJ1-5
TGTGCCAGCAGCCGCCATTTATATCAGCCCCAGCATTTT
CASSRHLYQPQHF
>TRBV20-1|TRBD1|NA|TRBJ2-7
TGCAGTGCTAGAGATCGGAAGGGGGCGCGGGAGCAGTACTTC
CSARDRKGAREQYF
>TRBV20-1|NA|few|TRBJ1-2
TGCAGTGCTAGAGTCGAGACCGCTCGTTACACCTTC
CSARVETARYTF
>TRBV27|NA|NA|TRBJ2-7
TGTGCCAGCAGTCCCAGGGGACTGTACGAGCAGTACTTC
CASSPRGLYEQYF
>TRBV7-2|NA|NA|TRBJ2-3
TGTGCCAGCAGCCGTGCCCGGGGGAGGTTCACAGATACGCAGTATTTT
CASSRARGRFTDTQYF
>TRBV6-1|TRBD1|few|TRBJ2-5
TGTGCCAGCAGTGAGCTGGGACAGGGAGAAGAGACCCAGTACTTC
CASSELGQGEETQYF
>TRBV3-1|NA|many|TRBJ2-4
TGTGCCAGCAGCCTTCTGGCATTTGAGGGCATTCAGTACTTC
CASSLLAFEGIQYF
>TRBV4-1|TRBD2|many|TRBJ2-1
TGCGCCAGCAGAGCGTCTAGCGGGAGTTCTGACAATGAGCAGTTCTTC
CASRASSGSSDNEQFF
>TRBV29-1|NA|few|TRBJ2-1
TGCAGCGTTGTGGGCAGGGTTGGTAATGAGCAGTTCTTC
CSVVGRVGNEQFF
>TRBV10-3|NA|many|TRBJ2-7
TGTGCCATCGCTAGTTCCCACGAGCAGTACTTC
CAIASSHEQYF
>TRBV4-1|NA|many|TRBJ2-5
TGCGCCAGCAGCCAGCAGGGATATGAGACCCAGTACTTC
CASSQQGYETQYF
>TRBV2|NA|few|TRBJ1-1
TGTGCCAGCAACGGGGGGGGTACTGAAGCTTTCTTT
CASNGGGTEAFF
>TRBV20-1|TRBD2|many|TRBJ2-1
TGCAGTGCTAGAGATGAGGCTAGCGGGAGTTACAATGAGCAGTTCTTC
CSARDEASGSYNEQFF
>TRBV20-1|NA|NA|TRBJ2-1
TGCAGTGCGGGGTTGGCAGGCGGGCAGTTCTTC
CSAGLAGGQFF
>TRBV20-1|NA|few|TRBJ1-6
TGCAGTGCTATTCTGCAGGTCATCAATTCACCCCTCCACTTT
CSAILQVINSPLHF
>TRBV6-5|TRBD2|NA|TRBJ2-1
TGTGCCAGCAGTTACTCGGGACTAGCACCCCATGAGCAGTTCTTC
CASSYSGLAPHEQFF